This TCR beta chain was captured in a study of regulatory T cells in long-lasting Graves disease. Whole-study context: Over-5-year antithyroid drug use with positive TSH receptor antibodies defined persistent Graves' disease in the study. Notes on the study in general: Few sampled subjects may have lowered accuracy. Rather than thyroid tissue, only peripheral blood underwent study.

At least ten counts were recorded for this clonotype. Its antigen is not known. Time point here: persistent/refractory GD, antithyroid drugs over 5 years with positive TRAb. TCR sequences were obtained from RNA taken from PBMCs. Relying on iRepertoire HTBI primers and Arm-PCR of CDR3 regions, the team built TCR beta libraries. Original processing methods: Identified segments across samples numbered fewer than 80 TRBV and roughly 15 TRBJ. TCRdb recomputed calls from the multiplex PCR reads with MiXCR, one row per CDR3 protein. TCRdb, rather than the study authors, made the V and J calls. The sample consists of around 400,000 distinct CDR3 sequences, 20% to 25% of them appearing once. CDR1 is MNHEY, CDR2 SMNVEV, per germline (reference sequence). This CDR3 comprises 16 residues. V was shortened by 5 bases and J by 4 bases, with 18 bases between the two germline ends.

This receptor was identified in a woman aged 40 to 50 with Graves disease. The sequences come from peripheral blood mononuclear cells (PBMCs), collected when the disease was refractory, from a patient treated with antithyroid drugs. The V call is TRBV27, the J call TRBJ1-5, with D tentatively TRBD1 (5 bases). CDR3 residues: CASSRNSGSPNQPQHF. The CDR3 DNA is TGTGCCAGCAGTAGGAACTCAGGGAGCCCAAATCAGCCCCAGCATTTT.